Given below is one TCR beta chain in context. This sample stems from a study of T cell responses to AZD1222 COVID-19 vaccine. Pooling of second doses given at about 4 or about 12 weeks was done. Germline CDR1 and CDR2: MNHEY and SVGAGI. The J segment lost 5 bases and the V segment lost 0 bases, leaving 4 bases of the junction unmatched. The CDR3 covers 15 residues. The protocol was immunoSEQ multiplex PCR, while the TCRdb copy is restricted to in-frame clones and leaves out a portion. The sample has tens of thousands of clones, nearly 90% seen once. Specimen: peripheral blood, collected 28 days after the second AZD1222 dose. The origin of this receptor is an adult who received the AZD1222 COVID-19 vaccine. The J gene is TRBJ2-7, the V gene TRBV6-5, with TRBD1 matching over 10 bases. CDR3 nucleotide sequence: TGTGCCAGCAGTTACTCTCGGGACAGGGGCGACGAGCAGTACTTC. Translation gives CASSYSRDRGDEQYF.